These 10 T cell receptor beta chains came from one sample sequenced in a study of neoadjuvant anti-PD-1 for oral cavity cancer. The time point is: after neoadjuvant nivolumab, at surgical resection. Sequencing was performed with immunoSEQ multiplex PCR; in TCRdb, only in-frame clones are kept and a portion is missing. The sample carries more than 20,000 clones, under 30% recorded once. The sample in question was tumor tissue, obtained after nivolumab (anti-PD-1) treatment. Receptors were obtained from a person aged 35-79 years with oral cavity squamous cell carcinoma.

The gene calls are TRBV6-1 and TRBJ2-6; 7 bases fit TRBD1. The ends lost 6 bases at V and 2 bases at J; junction bases unmatched: 4. Germline CDR1 MNHNS, CDR2 SASEGT. This CDR3 spans 15 amino acids. The CDR3 region has the DNA TGTGCCAGCAGGGGAGACAGGGCTGGGGCCAACGTCCTGACTTTC. It encodes CASRGDRAGANVLTF.

The chain joins TRBV2 to TRBJ2-7, with D maybe TRBD1 (5 bases). This CDR3 is built from 14 residues. CDR1 and CDR2 (germline): SNHLY, FYNNEI. V lost 1 base and J lost 2, with 9 bases in between. The DNA of the CDR3 is TGTGCCAGCAGTGAAGACAGGCCACCCTACGAGCAGTACTTC. Encoded protein: CASSEDRPPYEQYF.

In its sample, this clone was seen a few times. V is TRBV30 and J is TRBJ2-7, with D perhaps TRBD1 or TRBD2 (5 bases each). The germline V and J ends were trimmed by 2 bases and 3 bases, with 14 bases remaining between them. The CDR3 is made up of 14 amino acids. The germline CDR1 and CDR2 sequences are GTSNPN and SVGIG (reference sequence). Here the CDR3 reads CAWSFEGTGYEQYF. CDR3 nucleotide sequence: TGTGCCTGGAGTTTTGAGGGGACCGGCTACGAGCAGTACTTC.

This clone was found once. This rearrangement joins TRBV4-2 to TRBJ1-2, with D possibly being TRBD1 (5 bases). There are 16 residues in the CDR3. From germline, CDR1 is LGHNA and CDR2 YNFKEQ. Between the trimmed V and J ends, which lost 3 bases and 6 bases, there was a span of 20 bases. CDR3 protein: CASSHAAREIPHGYTF. The CDR3 DNA follows: TGTGCCAGCAGCCACGCAGCCAGGGAAATCCCCCATGGCTACACCTTC.

The chain has TRBV28 and TRBJ1-5; 7 bases agree with TRBD1. This CDR3 comprises 16 residues. Trimming at V came to 7 bases and at J to 2 bases, leaving 11 bases not matched to a gene. Germline CDR1 and CDR2: MDHEN and SYDVKM. CDR3 sequence (DNA): TGTGCCAGCAAATTATACGGGACAGCTCGCAATCAGCCCCAGCATTTT. Its translation: CASKLYGTARNQPQHF.

This clone was found a few times. The chain carries TRBV9 and TRBJ2-1; TRBD2 aligns across 13 bases. Germline V gene lookup returns CDR1 SGDLS and CDR2 YYNGEE. This CDR3 has 19 residues. The V gene end was trimmed by 1 base and the J gene end by 2 bases; junction bases not matched to a gene: 9. CDR3 residues: CASSVYGTSGEKTYNEQFF. The CDR3 DNA reads TGTGCCAGCAGCGTATACGGGACTAGCGGGGAAAAAACCTACAATGAGCAGTTCTTC.

The chain has TRBV30 and TRBJ2-3; the match to TRBD1 covers 7 bases. Trimming cost V 8 bases and J 6 bases; bases outside gene matches: 11. The CDR3 loop spans 13 amino acids. The germline V gene encodes CDR1 GTSNPN and CDR2 SVGIG (reference sequence). The CDR3 protein is CAGQGVGADTQYF. In DNA form, the CDR3 reads TGTGCCGGGCAGGGGGTGGGCGCGGATACGCAGTATTTT.

This clone showed up just a few times. The sample contains more than one DNA sequence encoding this CDR3. The chain employs TRBV28 and TRBJ1-2; tentatively, D is TRBD1 (5 bases). This CDR3 region has 13 residues. Trimming took 2 bases from V and 2 from J, leaving 6 bases between them. The V gene's germline CDR1 is MDHEN and CDR2 SYDVKM. CDR3: CASSLTGNYGYTF. The CDR3 DNA sequence: TGTGCCAGCAGTTTAACAGGAAACTATGGCTACACCTTC.

This clone was observed at least ten times. A read error may account for a junction end that differs from germline. The rearrangement uses TRBV5-1 and TRBJ2-6; no clear D gene. This CDR3 has 15 residues. Germline V gene lookup returns CDR1 SGHRS and CDR2 YFSETQ. The CDR3 protein is CASRFDPSGANVLTF. The CDR3 nucleotides read TGCGCCAGCCGCTTCGACCCGTCTGGGGCCAACGTCCTGACTTTC.

This clone was counted between two and nine times. The rearrangement uses TRBV10-3 and TRBJ2-7; 10 positions agree with TRBD1. J was trimmed by 6 bases and V by 5 bases; bases with no gene match: 7. This CDR3 is 14 amino acids long. The germline V gene has CDR1 ENHRY and CDR2 SYGVKD. The CDR3 loop reads CAISRQGALREQYF. For the CDR3, the DNA is TGTGCCATCAGTCGACAGGGGGCCCTTCGCGAGCAGTACTTC.